This is a list of T cell receptor beta chains from one sample in a study of shared clonotypes between healthy human individuals. Data came from immunoSEQ multiplex PCR; TCRdb stores just in-frame clones and leaves some out. Altogether about 800,000 clones are present, approximately 96% being singletons, with the ten largest covering under 0.25%. Sequenced sample: naive CD8+ T cells sorted from blood. The source of these receptors is a man aged 25-45 years in good health. Each CDR3 is given with its conserved first and last residue. A D gene is named only where the DNA matches it firmly. Only part of the rows carry a size: once, few, many, or a class if the clone is expanded.

v_gene	abundance	d_gene	j_gene	CDR3aa	CDR3nt
TRBV27	-	TRBD2	TRBJ2-5	CASSFVSELARETQYF	TGTGCCAGCAGTTTTGTTTCTGAACTAGCGAGGGAGACCCAGTACTTC
TRBV11-2	once	-	TRBJ2-4	CASSSGETKNIQYF	TGTGCCAGCAGCTCCGGAGAGACCAAAAACATTCAGTACTTC
TRBV7-9	-	-	TRBJ2-4	CASSPPLGEDVLAKNIQYF	TGTGCCAGCAGCCCCCCCCTAGGCGAGGACGTACTAGCCAAAAACATTCAGTACTTC
TRBV28	once	-	TRBJ1-5	CASSNRDIGDQPQHF	TGTGCCAGCAGCAACCGGGACATTGGGGATCAGCCCCAGCATTTT
TRBV13	-	TRBD1	TRBJ2-7	CASSSQRQGLAYEQYF	TGTGCCAGCAGCTCGCAACGACAGGGTTTAGCCTACGAGCAGTACTTC
TRBV5-1	-	TRBD1	TRBJ2-7	CASRFRDRAAEQYF	TGCGCCAGCAGATTCCGGGACAGGGCTGCCGAGCAGTACTTC
TRBV10-3	-	-	TRBJ2-7	CAISDRTGEQYF	TGTGCCATCAGTGACCGAACCGGCGAGCAGTACTTC
TRBV5-4	-	TRBD1	TRBJ2-1	CASSITGVLRSYNEQFF	TGTGCCAGCAGTATAACAGGGGTTTTAAGATCCTACAATGAGCAGTTCTTC
TRBV25-1	-	-	TRBJ2-6	CASSWSSGANVLTF	TGTGCCAGCAGTTGGAGCTCTGGGGCCAACGTCCTGACTTTC
TRBV29-1	-	-	TRBJ2-7	CSVDSPGQETYEQYF	TGCAGCGTTGATTCCCCGGGACAAGAAACCTACGAGCAGTACTTC
TRBV6-1	-	-	TRBJ1-5	CASTQGGQPQHF	TGTGCCAGCACCCAGGGAGGGCAGCCCCAGCATTTT
TRBV7-9	-	-	TRBJ2-1	CASSKGLTHEGEQFF	TGTGCCAGCAGCAAAGGACTAACCCACGAGGGAGAGCAGTTCTTC
TRBV27	-	-	TRBJ2-7	CASRGWGSYEQYF	TGTGCCAGCAGGGGGTGGGGGTCCTACGAGCAGTACTTC
TRBV5-1	-	-	TRBJ2-7	CASRRVTSYEQYF	TGCGCCAGCAGAAGAGTTACCTCCTACGAGCAGTACTTC
TRBV9	-	-	TRBJ2-3	CASSASGSTDTQYF	TGTGCCAGCAGCGCAAGCGGAAGCACAGATACGCAGTATTTT
TRBV2	-	TRBD2	TRBJ2-7	CASSSGTSYYEQYF	TGTGCCAGCAGTTCCGGGACTAGCTACTACGAGCAGTACTTC
TRBV18	-	TRBD1	TRBJ2-7	CASSPRPQGAYEQYF	TGTGCCAGCTCACCCCGTCCACAGGGGGCCTACGAGCAGTACTTC
TRBV28	-	TRBD2	TRBJ2-1	CASSFRGRDYNEQFF	TGTGCCAGCAGTTTTCGCGGGAGGGACTACAATGAGCAGTTCTTC
TRBV9	-	-	TRBJ1-4	CASSIGDEKLFF	TGTGCCAGCAGCATAGGAGATGAAAAACTGTTTTTT
TRBV9	-	TRBD1	TRBJ2-7	CASSIDRGPYEQYF	TGTGCCAGCTCTATAGACAGGGGTCCCTACGAGCAGTACTTC
TRBV28	-	-	TRBJ2-1	CASSSTIARTDAYNEQFF	TGTGCCAGCAGTTCGACAATAGCGAGGACGGACGCCTACAATGAGCAGTTCTTC
TRBV7-9	-	TRBD1	TRBJ2-1	CASSHTGGSLYNEQFF	TGTGCCAGCAGCCACACAGGGGGCTCACTCTACAATGAGCAGTTCTTC
TRBV29-1	-	TRBD2	TRBJ2-2	CSFRRGGFTGELFF	TGCAGCTTCCGGCGCGGGGGGTTCACCGGGGAGCTGTTTTTT
TRBV7-9	-	-	TRBJ2-3	CASSSPGTDTQYF	TGTGCCAGCAGCTCCCCCGGCACAGATACGCAGTATTTT
TRBV29-1	-	-	TRBJ2-3	CSVEAAEPSTDTQYF	TGCAGCGTTGAAGCAGCGGAGCCTAGCACAGATACGCAGTATTTT
TRBV6-5	-	-	TRBJ1-5	CASSFGGLGNQPQHF	TGTGCCAGCAGTTTTGGGGGGTTAGGCAATCAGCCCCAGCATTTT
TRBV6-1	-	TRBD1	TRBJ2-3	CASRDRGLTDTQYF	TGTGCCAGCAGAGACAGGGGCCTCACAGATACGCAGTATTTT
TRBV30	once	-	TRBJ2-7	CAWSVGGHEQYF	TGTGCCTGGAGTGTGGGTGGGCACGAGCAGTACTTC
TRBV2	-	-	TRBJ2-7	CASSGRGYEQYF	TGTGCCAGCTCGGGGCGGGGCTACGAGCAGTACTTC
TRBV2	-	-	TRBJ2-7	CASRGGQYEQYF	TGTGCCAGCAGGGGGGGACAGTACGAGCAGTACTTC
TRBV13	once	TRBD1	TRBJ2-7	CASSLRQGAYEQYF	TGTGCCAGCAGCTTAAGACAGGGCGCCTACGAGCAGTACTTC
TRBV27	-	TRBD1	TRBJ2-7	CASSPGTGGSYEQYF	TGTGCCAGCAGTCCAGGGACAGGGGGCTCCTACGAGCAGTACTTC
TRBV6-6	-	-	TRBJ2-7	CASSYSDAYEQYF	TGTGCCAGCAGTTACTCCGATGCCTACGAGCAGTACTTC
TRBV11-2	-	TRBD2	TRBJ2-3	CASSLFAGGSDTQYF	TGTGCCAGCAGCTTATTCGCGGGAGGATCAGATACGCAGTATTTT
TRBV6-1	-	-	TRBJ2-5	CASSERVRDQETQYF	TGTGCCAGCAGTGAAAGGGTCAGAGACCAAGAGACCCAGTACTTC
TRBV11-2	-	-	TRBJ2-7	CASSPVSEQYF	TGTGCCAGCAGCCCTGTGTCTGAGCAGTACTTC
TRBV6-6	-	-	TRBJ2-7	CASSYGSTYEQYF	TGTGCCAGCAGTTACGGCAGTACCTACGAGCAGTACTTC
TRBV11-2	-	-	TRBJ2-3	CASSLEGGNADTQYF	TGTGCCAGCAGCTTAGAGGGCGGAAACGCAGATACGCAGTATTTT
TRBV5-6	-	TRBD2	TRBJ2-6	CASSFGLAGSSGANVLTF	TGTGCCAGCAGCTTTGGACTAGCGGGATCCTCTGGGGCCAACGTCCTGACTTTC
TRBV11-2	-	TRBD1	TRBJ2-7	CASSPDRAYEQYF	TGTGCCAGCAGCCCGGACAGGGCCTACGAGCAGTACTTC
TRBV4-3	once	-	TRBJ1-5	CASSQDRGAGNQPQHF	TGCGCCAGCAGCCAAGATCGAGGGGCAGGCAATCAGCCCCAGCATTTT
TRBV13	-	TRBD2	TRBJ2-1	CASSLVAGGPYNEQFF	TGTGCCAGCAGCTTGGTAGCGGGAGGGCCTTACAATGAGCAGTTCTTC
TRBV6-5	-	-	TRBJ2-1	CASSYGPAEEQFF	TGTGCCAGCAGTTACGGGCCAGCGGAGGAGCAGTTCTTC
TRBV7-8	-	-	TRBJ2-6	CASRALSGANVLTF	TGTGCCAGCAGAGCCCTCTCTGGGGCCAACGTCCTGACTTTC
TRBV7-8	-	TRBD2	TRBJ2-1	CASSLALAGGNEQFF	TGTGCCAGCAGCTTAGCGCTAGCGGGAGGGAATGAGCAGTTCTTC
TRBV4-3	once	-	TRBJ2-7	CASSQYRESSYEQYF	TGCGCCAGCAGCCAGTACAGGGAGAGCTCCTACGAGCAGTACTTC
TRBV9	-	-	TRBJ2-7	CASSVEGGDEQYF	TGTGCCAGCAGCGTAGAGGGAGGTGACGAGCAGTACTTC
TRBV27	-	-	TRBJ2-7	CASSLHTLYEQYF	TGTGCCAGCAGTTTACACACCCTCTACGAGCAGTACTTC
TRBV6-4	-	TRBD1	TRBJ2-2	CASRRGTGGTGELFF	TGTGCCAGCAGACGAGGGACAGGGGGGACCGGGGAGCTGTTTTTT
TRBV29-1	-	-	TRBJ2-7	CSVEGGDHYEQYF	TGCAGCGTTGAAGGTGGGGACCACTACGAGCAGTACTTC
TRBV29-1	-	-	TRBJ1-3	CSVAEKTSGNTIYF	TGCAGCGTTGCCGAGAAAACCTCTGGAAACACCATATATTTT
TRBV29-1	-	TRBD1	TRBJ2-7	CSARLRDLQGSSSYEQYF	TGCAGCGCTCGACTTCGTGATTTACAGGGGTCTAGCTCCTACGAGCAGTACTTC
TRBV2	-	-	TRBJ1-5	CASSDLFSNQPQHF	TGTGCCAGCAGTGACCTTTTTAGCAATCAGCCCCAGCATTTT
TRBV7-8	-	TRBD2	TRBJ2-1	CASSLPTSGMNYNEQFF	TGTGCCAGCAGCTTACCGACTAGCGGGATGAACTACAATGAGCAGTTCTTC
TRBV6-1	-	-	TRBJ2-7	CASRGFDSYEQYF	TGTGCCAGCAGGGGATTCGACTCCTACGAGCAGTACTTC
TRBV6-1	-	-	TRBJ2-7	CASSEPYEQYF	TGTGCCAGCAGTGAACCCTACGAGCAGTACTTC
TRBV7-9	-	-	TRBJ2-7	CASRGTESSYEQYF	TGTGCCAGCAGGGGGACCGAAAGCTCCTACGAGCAGTACTTC